Included here is one T cell receptor (beta chain) sequence, with context. This record belongs to a study of cytomegalovirus exposure and HLA in healthy donors. CDR3 length equals 16 residues. V shed 0 bases and J shed 7 bases, with 16 bases lying between them. Germline V gene sequence: CDR1 LGHNA, CDR2 YNFKEQ. Libraries were prepared by immunoSEQ multiplex PCR; TCRdb keeps only in-frame clonotypes and omits some of them. The repertoire has approximately 180,000 clones, approximately 87% of them found once; the top ten carry 1.4%. V is TRBV4-2 and J is TRBJ2-1; D not certain. The sequence came from a woman in her twenties or thirties in good health and CMV-seronegative. The sequenced sample was PBMCs. CDR3 sequence (DNA): TGTGCCAGCAGCCAAGATGGTCTTGCAACGAGGAATGAGCAGTTCTTC. Its translation: CASSQDGLATRNEQFF.